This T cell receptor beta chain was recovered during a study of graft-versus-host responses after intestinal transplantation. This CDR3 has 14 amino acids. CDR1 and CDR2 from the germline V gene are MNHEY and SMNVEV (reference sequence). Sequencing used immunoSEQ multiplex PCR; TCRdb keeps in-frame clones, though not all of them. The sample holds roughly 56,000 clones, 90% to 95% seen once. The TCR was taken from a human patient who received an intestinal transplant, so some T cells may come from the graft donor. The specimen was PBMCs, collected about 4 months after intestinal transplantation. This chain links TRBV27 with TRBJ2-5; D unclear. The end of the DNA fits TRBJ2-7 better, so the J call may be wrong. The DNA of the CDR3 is TGTGCCAGCAGCCCAATCCCGGGTCCGCCCGAGCAGTACTTC. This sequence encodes CASSPIPGPPEQYF.